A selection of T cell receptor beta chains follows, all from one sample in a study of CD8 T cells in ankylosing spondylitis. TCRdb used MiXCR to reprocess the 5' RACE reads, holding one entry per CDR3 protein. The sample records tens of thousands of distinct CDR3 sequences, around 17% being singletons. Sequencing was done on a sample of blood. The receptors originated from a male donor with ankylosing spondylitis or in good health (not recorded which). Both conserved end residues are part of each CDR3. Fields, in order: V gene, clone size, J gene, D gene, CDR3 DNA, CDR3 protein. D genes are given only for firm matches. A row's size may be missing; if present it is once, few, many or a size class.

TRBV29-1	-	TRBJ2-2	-	TGCAGCGTTGAAGATCCCAGGGGGGGCACCGGGGAGCTGTTTTTT	CSVEDPRGGTGELFF
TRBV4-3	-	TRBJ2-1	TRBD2	TGCGCCAGCAGCCAAGATGGGACTAGCGACCACAATGAGCAGTTCTTC	CASSQDGTSDHNEQFF
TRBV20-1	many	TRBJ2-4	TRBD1	TGCAGTGCTAGCGGGACAGGGGATGTGGACATTCAGTACTTC	CSASGTGDVDIQYF
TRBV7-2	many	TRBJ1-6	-	TGTGCCAGCAGCTTAGCGGGGGGGTTTGGGTCACCCCTCCACTTT	CASSLAGGFGSPLHF
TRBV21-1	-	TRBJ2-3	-	TGTGCCAGCAGCAAATTACTGGCGGGCAACACAGATACGCAGTATTTT	CASSKLLAGNTDTQYF
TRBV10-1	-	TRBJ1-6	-	TGCGCCAACCCCCCCCCTGATCGGGCCAATAATTCACCCCTCCACTTT	CANPPPDRANNSPLHF
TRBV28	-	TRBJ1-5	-	TGTGCCAGTGGAGGCACTAATCAGCCCCAGCATTTT	CASGGTNQPQHF
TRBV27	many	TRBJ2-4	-	TGTGCCAGCAGACAGCAGCAGGTCCCGAACATTCAGTACTTC	CASRQQQVPNIQYF
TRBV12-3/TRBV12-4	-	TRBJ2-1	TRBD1	TGTGCCAGCAGAAAGACAGGGGGCAAGTACAATGAGCAGTTCTTC	CASRKTGGKYNEQFF
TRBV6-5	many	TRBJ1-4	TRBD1	TGTGCCAGCGGGTCCTCAGGGACAGGGTTTCGTCGGGCAACTAATGAAAAACTGTTTTTT	CASGSSGTGFRRATNEKLFF
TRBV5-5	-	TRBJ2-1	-	TGTGCCAGCAGCTTGAGGGACATCTACAATGAGCAGTTCTTC	CASSLRDIYNEQFF
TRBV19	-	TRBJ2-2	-	TGTGCCAGTAGCGTCCTGAACACCGGGGAGCTGTTTTTT	CASSVLNTGELFF
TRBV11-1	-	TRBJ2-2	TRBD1	TGTGCCAGCACCCCGGACAGGGGCCTCACCGGGGAGCTGTTTTTT	CASTPDRGLTGELFF
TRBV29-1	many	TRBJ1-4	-	TGCAGCGTTGGGGGTCTACAGAATGAAAAACTGTTTTTT	CSVGGLQNEKLFF
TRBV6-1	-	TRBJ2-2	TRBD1	TGTGCCAGCAGTGTGGGGACAGAAGGCGCCGGGGAGCTGTTTTTT	CASSVGTEGAGELFF
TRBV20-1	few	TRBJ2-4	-	TGCAGTGCAGGTTTAGCCAAAAACATTCAGTACTTC	CSAGLAKNIQYF
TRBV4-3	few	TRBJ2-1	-	TGCGCCAGCAGGATGGTGGGGCGGGGAAGCTCCTACAATGAGCAGTTCTTC	CASRMVGRGSSYNEQFF
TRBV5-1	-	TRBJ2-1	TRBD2	TGCGCCAGCGGGACTAGCGGAGCGGGCTACAATGAGCAGTTCTTC	CASGTSGAGYNEQFF
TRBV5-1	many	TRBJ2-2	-	TGCGCCAGCAGCTTGGCTGTACAGTCCAACACCGGGGAGCTGTTTTTT	CASSLAVQSNTGELFF
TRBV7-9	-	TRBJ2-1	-	TGTGCCAGCAGCCTGAGGACCTCTAGTGAGCAGTTCTTC	CASSLRTSSEQFF